The clone carrying this T cell receptor beta chain showed up many times. As yet, its antigen is unknown. Germline assignment: CDR1 SGHRS and CDR2 YFSETQ. V lost 4 bases, J lost 1 base, and 14 bases lay in between. CDR3 length: 15 amino acids. This sample was taken from a study of CD8 T cells in ankylosing spondylitis. The study's findings and limits: Prior literature has documented some motif variants in synovial fluid and blood from reactive arthritis.

TCRdb recomputed calls from the 5' RACE reads with MiXCR, one row per CDR3 protein. Of approximately 250,000 distinct CDR3 sequences in the sample, around 8% are singletons; the top ten hold 4% to 5%. The chain is built from TRBV5-1 and TRBJ2-5; maybe TRBD2 (7 bases). What was sequenced was blood, either unsorted or a sorted T cell fraction (not recorded which). The origin of this receptor is a female donor with ankylosing spondylitis or in good health (not recorded which). The DNA for the CDR3 is TGCGCCAGCAGCGCGGGGGCCACCTCCCAAGAGACCCAGTACTTC. This codes for CASSAGATSQETQYF. Full variable domain (outside the CDR3, taken from reference TRBV5-1 and TRBJ2-5): KAGVTQTPRYLIKTRGQQVTLSCSPISGHRSVSWYQQTPGQGLQFLFEYFSETQRNKGNFPGRFSGRQFSNSRSEMNVSTLELGDSALYLCASSAGATSQETQYFGPGTRLLVL.